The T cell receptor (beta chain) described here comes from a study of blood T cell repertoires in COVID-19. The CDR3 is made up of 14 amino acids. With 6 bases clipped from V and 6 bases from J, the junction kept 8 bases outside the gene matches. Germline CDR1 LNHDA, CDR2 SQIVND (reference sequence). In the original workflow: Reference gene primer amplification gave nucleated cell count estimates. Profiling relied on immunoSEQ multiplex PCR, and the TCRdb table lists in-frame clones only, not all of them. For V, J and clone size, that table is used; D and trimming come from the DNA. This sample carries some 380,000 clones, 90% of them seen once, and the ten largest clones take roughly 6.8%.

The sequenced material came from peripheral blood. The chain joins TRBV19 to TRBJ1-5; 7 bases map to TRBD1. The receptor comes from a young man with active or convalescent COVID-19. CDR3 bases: TGTGCCAGTAGAGGCCCAGGGGGGAGTCAGCCCCAGCATTTT. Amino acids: CASRGPGGSQPQHF.